This TCR beta chain was sequenced for a study of shared clonotypes between healthy human individuals. With 2 bases clipped from V and 8 bases from J, the junction kept 10 bases outside the gene matches. The CDR3 runs 15 residues. Germline CDR1 is SGHRS and CDR2 is YFSETQ. Sequencing used immunoSEQ multiplex PCR; TCRdb keeps in-frame clones, though not all of them. Of over 2 million clones in the sample, 85% to 95% were seen once. The rearrangement uses TRBV5-1 and TRBJ2-5, with TRBD1 identical over 9 bases. This receptor was taken from a man aged 18 to 30 in good health. The material sequenced was naive CD4+ T cells sorted from blood. Stated subset: CD45RA+ positively selected. In nucleotides, the CDR3 is TGCGCCAGCAGCTTATGGACAGGGGTAAGCGGAACCCAGTACTTC. Residues: CASSLWTGVSGTQYF.